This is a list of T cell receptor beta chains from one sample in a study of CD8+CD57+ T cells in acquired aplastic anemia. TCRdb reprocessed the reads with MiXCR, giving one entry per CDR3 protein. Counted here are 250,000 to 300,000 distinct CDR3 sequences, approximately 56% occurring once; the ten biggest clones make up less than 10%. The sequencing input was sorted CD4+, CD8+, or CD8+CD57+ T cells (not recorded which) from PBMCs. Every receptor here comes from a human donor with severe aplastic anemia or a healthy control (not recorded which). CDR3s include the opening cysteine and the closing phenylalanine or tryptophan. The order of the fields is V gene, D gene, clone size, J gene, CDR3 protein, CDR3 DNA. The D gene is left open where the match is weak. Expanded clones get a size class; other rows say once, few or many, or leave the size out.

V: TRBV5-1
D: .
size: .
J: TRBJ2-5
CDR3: CASSLGWDQETQYF
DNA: TGCGCCAGCAGCTTGGGGTGGGACCAAGAGACCCAGTACTTC

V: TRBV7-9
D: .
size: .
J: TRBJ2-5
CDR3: CASSWRYQETQYF
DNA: TGTGCCAGCAGCTGGAGATACCAAGAGACCCAGTACTTC

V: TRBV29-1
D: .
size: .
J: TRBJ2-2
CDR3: CSVELRGDTGELFF
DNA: TGCAGCGTTGAACTCCGGGGAGACACCGGGGAGCTGTTTTTT

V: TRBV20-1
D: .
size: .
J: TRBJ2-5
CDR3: CSAREGPIQETQYF
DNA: TGCAGTGCTAGAGAGGGGCCAATCCAAGAGACCCAGTACTTC

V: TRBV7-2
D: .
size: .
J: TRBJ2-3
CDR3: CASSLVPGTSTDTQYF
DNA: TGTGCCAGCAGCTTGGTCCCCGGGACTAGCACAGATACGCAGTATTTT

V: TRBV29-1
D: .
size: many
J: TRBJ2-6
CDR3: CSVGWGANVLTF
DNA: TGCAGCGTTGGATGGGGGGCCAACGTCCTGACTTTC

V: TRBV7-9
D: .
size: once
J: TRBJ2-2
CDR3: CASSLVRGTNTGELFF
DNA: TGTGCCAGCAGCTTGGTGCGGGGCACGAACACCGGGGAGCTGTTTTTT

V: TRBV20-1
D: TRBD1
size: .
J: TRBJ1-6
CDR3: CSATLGGQGSSYNSPLHF
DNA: TGCAGTGCCACCCTCGGGGGACAGGGGAGCTCCTATAATTCACCCCTCCACTTT

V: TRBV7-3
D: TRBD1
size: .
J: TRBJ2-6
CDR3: CAGGQGSHGANVLTF
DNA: TGTGCCGGCGGACAGGGCTCTCATGGGGCTAACGTCCTGACTTTC

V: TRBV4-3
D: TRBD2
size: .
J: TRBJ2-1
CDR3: CASSQDVAGGRIEQFF
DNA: TGCGCCAGCAGCCAAGATGTAGCGGGGGGGCGAATTGAGCAGTTCTTC

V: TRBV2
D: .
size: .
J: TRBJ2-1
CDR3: CASSEKTGVADEQFF
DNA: TGTGCCAGCAGTGAAAAAACGGGGGTAGCGGATGAGCAGTTCTTC

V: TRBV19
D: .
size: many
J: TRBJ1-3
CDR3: CASSIDSSGNTIYF
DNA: TGTGCCAGTAGTATTGACAGCTCTGGAAACACCATATATTTT

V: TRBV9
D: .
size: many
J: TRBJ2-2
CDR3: CASSVLGSGELFF
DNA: TGTGCCAGCAGCGTCCTAGGGTCCGGGGAGCTGTTTTTT

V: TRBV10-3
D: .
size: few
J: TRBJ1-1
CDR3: CAISSMERGFTEAFF
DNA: TGTGCCATCAGTAGTATGGAGAGGGGGTTCACTGAAGCTTTCTTT

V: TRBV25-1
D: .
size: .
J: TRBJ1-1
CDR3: CASSLDSPGNTEAFF
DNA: TGTGCCAGCAGCTTGGACTCGCCCGGGAACACTGAAGCTTTCTTT

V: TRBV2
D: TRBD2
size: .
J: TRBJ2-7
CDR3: CASRVAGVPYEQYF
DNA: TGTGCCAGCCGAGTTGCGGGAGTCCCCTACGAGCAGTACTTC

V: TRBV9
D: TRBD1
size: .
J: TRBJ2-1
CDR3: CASSEGQASSYNEQFF
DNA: TGTGCCAGCAGCGAGGGACAGGCGAGCTCCTACAATGAGCAGTTCTTC

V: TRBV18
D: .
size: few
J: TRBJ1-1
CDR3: CASSLDRQSTEAFF
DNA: TGTGCCAGCTCACTGGACCGCCAGAGCACTGAAGCTTTCTTT

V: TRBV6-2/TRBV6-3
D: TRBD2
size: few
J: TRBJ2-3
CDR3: CASSYGLRWGGTDTQYF
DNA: TGTGCCAGCAGTTACGGTTTGCGGTGGGGGGGGACAGATACGCAGTATTTT

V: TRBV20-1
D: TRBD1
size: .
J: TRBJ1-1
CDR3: CSARSGGELAEAFF
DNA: TGCAGTGCTAGGTCAGGGGGCGAATTGGCTGAAGCTTTCTTT

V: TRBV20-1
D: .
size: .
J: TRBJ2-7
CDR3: CSARDRTNYEQYF
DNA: TGCAGTGCTAGAGATAGGACTAACTACGAGCAGTACTTC

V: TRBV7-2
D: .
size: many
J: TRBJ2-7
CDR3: CASSFADRKQYF
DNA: TGTGCCAGCAGCTTCGCGGACAGAAAGCAGTACTTC

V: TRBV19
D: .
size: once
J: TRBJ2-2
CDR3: CASSVTTQGTGELFF
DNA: TGTGCCAGTAGTGTGACTACTCAGGGAACCGGGGAGCTGTTTTTT

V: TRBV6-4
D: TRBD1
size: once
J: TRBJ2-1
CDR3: CDITGGSSYNEQFF
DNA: TGTGACATCACAGGGGGCAGCTCCTACAATGAGCAGTTCTTC

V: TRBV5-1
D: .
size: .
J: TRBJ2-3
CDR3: CASSLPGDTQYF
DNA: TGCGCCAGCAGCTTACCGGGAGATACGCAGTATTTT

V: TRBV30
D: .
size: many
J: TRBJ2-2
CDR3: CAWEEDLSTGELFF
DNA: TGTGCCTGGGAGGAGGATCTGAGCACCGGGGAGCTGTTTTTT

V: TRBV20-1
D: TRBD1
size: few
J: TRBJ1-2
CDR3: CSAGTGFYGYTF
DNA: TGCAGTGCTGGGACAGGCTTCTATGGCTACACCTTC

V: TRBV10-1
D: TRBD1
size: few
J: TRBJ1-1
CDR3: CASSGPGDRVEGTEAFF
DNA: TGCGCCAGCAGTGGACCGGGGGACAGGGTAGAGGGCACTGAAGCTTTCTTT

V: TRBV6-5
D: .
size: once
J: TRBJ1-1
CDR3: CASSYSGVGTEAFF
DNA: TGTGCCAGCAGTTACTCAGGGGTGGGAACTGAAGCTTTCTTT

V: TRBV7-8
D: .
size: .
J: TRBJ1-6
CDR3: CASRKGASSPLHF
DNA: TGTGCCAGCAGAAAAGGCGCAAGCTCACCCCTCCACTTT

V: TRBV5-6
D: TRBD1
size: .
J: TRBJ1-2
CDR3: CASSFWDRAGYTF
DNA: TGTGCCAGCAGCTTTTGGGACAGGGCTGGCTACACCTTC

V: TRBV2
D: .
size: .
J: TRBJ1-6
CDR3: CASSLAGSYSYNSPLHF
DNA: TGTGCCAGCAGTTTGGCGGGGAGCTATTCCTATAATTCACCCCTCCACTTT

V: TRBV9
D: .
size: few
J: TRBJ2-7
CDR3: CASSVGPVSYEQYF
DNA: TGTGCCAGCAGCGTAGGCCCCGTATCCTACGAGCAGTACTTC

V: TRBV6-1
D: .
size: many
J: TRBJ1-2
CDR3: CASSEALTTVGYTF
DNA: TGTGCCAGCAGTGAAGCCCTGACTACGGTGGGCTACACCTTC

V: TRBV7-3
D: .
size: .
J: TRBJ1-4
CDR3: CASSPSGTAGEKLFF
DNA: TGTGCCAGCAGCCCTTCCGGGACTGCGGGGGAAAAACTGTTTTTT

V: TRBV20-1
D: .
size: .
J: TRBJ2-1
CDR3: CSARDLGDEQFF
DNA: TGCAGTGCTAGAGATCTGGGTGATGAGCAGTTCTTC

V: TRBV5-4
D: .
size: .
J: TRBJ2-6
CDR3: CASSQPGGANVLTF
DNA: TGTGCCAGCAGCCAGCCGGGGGGGGCCAACGTCCTGACTTTC

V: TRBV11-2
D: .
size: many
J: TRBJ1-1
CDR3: CASSVEKATGNTEAFF
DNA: TGTGCCAGCAGCGTCGAGAAGGCCACAGGGAACACTGAAGCTTTCTTT

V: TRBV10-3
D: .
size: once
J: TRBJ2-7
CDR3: CAISGGIGGDEQYF
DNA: TGTGCCATCAGCGGAGGGATTGGGGGCGACGAGCAGTACTTC

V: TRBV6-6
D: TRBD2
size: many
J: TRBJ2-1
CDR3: CASTQRGGYNEQFF
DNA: TGTGCCAGCACCCAGCGGGGGGGGTACAATGAGCAGTTCTTC

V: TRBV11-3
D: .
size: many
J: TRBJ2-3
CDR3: CASSWTGTGSTDTQYF
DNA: TGTGCCAGCAGCTGGACCGGGACTGGAAGCACAGATACGCAGTATTTT

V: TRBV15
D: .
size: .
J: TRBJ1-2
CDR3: CATSRVTEAYGYTF
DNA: TGTGCCACCAGCAGGGTCACGGAGGCCTATGGCTACACCTTC

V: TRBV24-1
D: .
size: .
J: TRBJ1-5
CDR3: CATSEGRGNQPQHF
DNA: TGTGCCACCAGTGAGGGCCGGGGCAATCAGCCCCAGCATTTT

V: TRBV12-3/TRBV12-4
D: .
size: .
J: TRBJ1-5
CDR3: CASSQGPYQPQHF
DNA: TGTGCCAGCAGTCAGGGCCCCTATCAGCCCCAGCATTTT

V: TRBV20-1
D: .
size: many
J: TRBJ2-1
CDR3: CSARTRGLSSYNEQFF
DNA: TGCAGTGCTAGAACTAGGGGCCTGAGCTCCTACAATGAGCAGTTCTTC

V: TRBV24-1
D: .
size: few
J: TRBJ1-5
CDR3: CASGGNQPQHF
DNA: TGTGCTAGTGGGGGGAATCAGCCCCAGCATTTT

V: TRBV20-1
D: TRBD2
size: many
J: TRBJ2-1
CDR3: CSAGGRGGYGDEQFF
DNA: TGCAGTGCAGGTGGGCGGGGGGGCTACGGGGATGAGCAGTTCTTC

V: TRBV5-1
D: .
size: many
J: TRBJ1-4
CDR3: CASSDGRGEKLFF
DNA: TGCGCCAGCAGCGACGGACGGGGTGAAAAACTGTTTTTT

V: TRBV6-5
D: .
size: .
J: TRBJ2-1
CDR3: CASSYSGVEVQFF
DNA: TGTGCCAGCAGTTACTCTGGGGTAGAAGTGCAGTTCTTC

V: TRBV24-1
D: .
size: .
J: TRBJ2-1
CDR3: CATSEAGIRDEQFF
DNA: TGTGCCACCAGTGAAGCAGGGATCCGGGATGAGCAGTTCTTC

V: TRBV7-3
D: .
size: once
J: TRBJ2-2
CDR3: CASSSQGQGTGELFF
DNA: TGTGCCAGCAGCTCCCAGGGGCAGGGAACCGGGGAGCTGTTTTTT

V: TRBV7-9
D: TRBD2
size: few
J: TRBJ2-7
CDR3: CASSPGTSSYEQYF
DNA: TGTGCCAGCAGCCCGGGGACTAGCTCCTACGAACAGTACTTC

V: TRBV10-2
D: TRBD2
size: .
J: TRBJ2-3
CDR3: CASSWGLAGWADTQYF
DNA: TGCGCCAGCAGTTGGGGACTAGCGGGGTGGGCAGATACGCAGTATTTT

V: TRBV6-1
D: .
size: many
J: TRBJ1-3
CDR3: CASSGTFSSGNTIYF
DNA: TGTGCCAGTTCGGGGACATTCAGCTCTGGAAACACCATATATTTT

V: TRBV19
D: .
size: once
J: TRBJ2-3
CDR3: CASSTGIITDTQYF
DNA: TGTGCCAGTAGTACAGGGATTATCACAGATACGCAGTATTTT

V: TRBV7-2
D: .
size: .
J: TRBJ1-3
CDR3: CASSQDGGVGNTIYF
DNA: TGTGCCAGCAGCCAAGACGGGGGGGTAGGAAACACCATATATTTT

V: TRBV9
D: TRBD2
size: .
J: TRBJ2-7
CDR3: CASSPPASGRAEQYF
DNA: TGTGCCAGCAGCCCACCGGCTAGCGGGAGAGCCGAGCAGTACTTC

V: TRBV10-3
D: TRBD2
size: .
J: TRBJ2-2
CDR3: CATTGLADNTGELFF
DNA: TGTGCCACCACTGGACTAGCGGATAACACCGGGGAGCTGTTTTTT

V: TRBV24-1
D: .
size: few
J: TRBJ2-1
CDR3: CATSDFGATEQFF
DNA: TGTGCCACCAGTGATTTTGGGGCGACCGAGCAGTTCTTC